This TCR beta chain was found in a study of cytomegalovirus exposure and HLA in healthy donors. Study-wide findings and caveats: Most TCR sequences were uncommon, yet certain public TCRs appeared in many donors. TCR beta V- and J-gene trimming was later associated with a missense DCLRE1C variant.

On this clone: What it binds is unknown.

The PCR was carried out with 60 Vbeta primers and 13 Jbeta primers. Method: immunoSEQ multiplex PCR; TCRdb's copy keeps in-frame clones and lacks some. The sample contains under 200,000 clones, 80% to 90% of which appear only once. V shed 0 bases and J shed 4 bases, with 14 bases lying between them. This CDR3 has 15 residues. Germline V gene lookup returns CDR1 SGHRS and CDR2 YFSETQ. This TCR came from a woman younger than 30 in good health and CMV-seronegative. The sequenced material came from PBMCs. V usage is TRBV5-1 and J usage is TRBJ2-7; D might be TRBD2 (6 bases). CDR3 amino acids: CASSLVRESGYEQYF. CDR3 sequence (DNA): TGCGCCAGCAGCTTGGTCCGGGAGTCGGGGTACGAGCAGTACTTC.